This entry lists 2 T cell receptor beta chains sequenced from one sample in a study of T cells expressing NK-cell markers. For each CDR3 protein, TCRdb gives one entry from its re-call of the 5' RACE reads, without DNA. The sample has roughly 390,000 distinct CDR3 sequences. The material sequenced was blood T cells: a sorted CD56 or NKG2C T cell subset, CD4+ or CD8+ T cells, or bulk PBMC T cells (not recorded which). These receptors were obtained from a man aged 18-75 years in good health.

V is TRBV20-1 and J is TRBJ2-1; TCRdb returns TRBD1, unconfirmable since there is no DNA. Germline V gene lookup returns CDR1 DFQATT and CDR2 SNEGSKA (reference sequence). This CDR3 comprises 16 residues. The CDR3 here is CSARWAGLGAYNEQFF.

The genes are TRBV27 and TRBJ2-5; there is no DNA to check the TCRdb D call of TRBD2. Germline V CDR1 and CDR2: MNHEY, SMNVEV (reference sequence). The CDR3 has 15 amino acids. CDR3 sequence reads: CASSTVLGGRETQYF.